This TCR beta chain was obtained from a study of post-analysis software for immune sequencing data. For the study at large: Relapsing-remitting, secondary progressive and progressive-relapsing multiple sclerosis courses were included. Overall study results and limits: Patients carried a handful of TRBV segments more frequently than controls did, and TRBV5-6, TRBV5-1 and TRBV20-1 were among them. Versus controls, multiple sclerosis patients showed significantly lower diversity (normalized Chao1). Analysis by F measure revealed that same-batch samples clustered strongly together.

As regards this clonotype: Its cognate antigen is unknown.

Each TCR beta cDNA library carried unique molecular identifiers. The authors obtained 540,000 or so cDNA molecules from approximately 1 to 10 million T cells. One entry per CDR3 protein results from TCRdb running MiXCR on the PCR reads. The data show around 200,000 distinct CDR3 sequences, 29% seen once. After removal of 8 bases from V and 6 bases from J, the junction contained 13 bases not matched to a gene. The CDR3 is made up of 17 amino acids. Germline CDR1 and CDR2: MNHEY and SMNVEV (reference sequence). The chain recombines TRBV27 with TRBJ2-2, with TRBD2 identical over 12 bases. The origin of this receptor is a girl aged 2 to 17 with multiple sclerosis. The specimen was blood. This chain's CDR3 is CASSAGLAGPRPGELFF. In nucleotides, the CDR3 is TGTGCCAGCTCCGCTGGACTAGCGGGGCCCAGGCCCGGGGAGCTGTTTTTT.